This note documents a single T cell receptor (beta chain) sequence. These data belong to a study of blood T cell repertoires in COVID-19. Study summary: Italy, Spain and the United States were the sources of the convalescent and acute COVID-19 samples. T cells, B-cell-depleted T cells, or PBMCs supplied cDNA or gDNA.

Authors' analysis steps: Cell counts per sample came from amplifying reference gene primers. Data came from immunoSEQ multiplex PCR; TCRdb stores just in-frame clones and leaves some out. Clone size and V and J calls were adopted from that table, with D and trimming inferred from the DNA. The sample records some 180,000 clones, 76% being singletons. CDR3 length equals 15 residues. The V gene's germline CDR1 is SGHRS and CDR2 YFSETQ. V lost 2 bases to trimming and J lost 5 bases; unmatched junction nucleotides: 8. The sequencing input was peripheral blood. The receptor was derived from a woman aged 45 to 65 with active or convalescent COVID-19. J is TRBJ2-5 and V is TRBV5-1; TRBD1 aligns across 8 bases. The CDR3 loop reads CASSFGQGARETQYF. In DNA form, the CDR3 reads TGCGCCAGCAGCTTTGGACAGGGTGCAAGGGAGACCCAGTACTTC.